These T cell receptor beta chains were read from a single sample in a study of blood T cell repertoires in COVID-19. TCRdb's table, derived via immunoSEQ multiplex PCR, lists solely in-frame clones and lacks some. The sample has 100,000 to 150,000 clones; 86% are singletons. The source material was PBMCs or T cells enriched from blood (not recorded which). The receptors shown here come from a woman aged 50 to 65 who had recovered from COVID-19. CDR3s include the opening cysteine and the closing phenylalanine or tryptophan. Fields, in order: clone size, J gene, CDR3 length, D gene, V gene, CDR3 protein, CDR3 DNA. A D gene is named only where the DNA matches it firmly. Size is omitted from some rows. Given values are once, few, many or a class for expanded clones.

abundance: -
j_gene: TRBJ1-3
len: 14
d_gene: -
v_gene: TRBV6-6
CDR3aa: CASSLPGGGNTIYF
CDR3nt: TGTGCCAGCAGTTTGCCGGGAGGTGGAAACACCATATATTTT

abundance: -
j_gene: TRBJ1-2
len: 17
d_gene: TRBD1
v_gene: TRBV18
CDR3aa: CASSPWDREESNYGYTF
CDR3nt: TGTGCCAGCTCACCCTGGGACAGGGAGGAATCTAACTATGGCTACACCTTC

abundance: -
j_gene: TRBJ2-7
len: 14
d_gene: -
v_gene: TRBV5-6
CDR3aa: CASSLGASHREQYF
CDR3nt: TGTGCCAGCAGCCTGGGGGCCTCCCATCGGGAGCAGTACTTC

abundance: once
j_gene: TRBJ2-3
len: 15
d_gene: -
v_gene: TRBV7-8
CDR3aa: CASSLVHINTDTQYF
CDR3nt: TGTGCCAGCAGCTTAGTACACATTAACACAGATACGCAGTATTTT

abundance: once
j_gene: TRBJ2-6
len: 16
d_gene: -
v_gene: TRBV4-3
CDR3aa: CASSQDRTAGANVLTF
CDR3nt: TGCGCCAGCAGCCAAGATCGAACAGCTGGGGCCAACGTCCTGACTTTC

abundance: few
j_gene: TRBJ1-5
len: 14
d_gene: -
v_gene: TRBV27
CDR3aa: CASSLSAGNQPQHF
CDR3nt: TGTGCCAGCAGTTTATCGGCGGGGAACCAGCCCCAGCATTTT

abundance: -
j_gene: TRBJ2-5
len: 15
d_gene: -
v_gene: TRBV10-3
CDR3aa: CAISTGGGNQETQYF
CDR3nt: TGTGCCATCAGTACAGGGGGGGGGAACCAAGAGACCCAGTACTTC

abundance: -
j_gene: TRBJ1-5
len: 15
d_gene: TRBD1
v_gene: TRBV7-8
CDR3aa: CASSSTGGRNQPQHF
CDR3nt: TGTGCCAGCAGCTCCACAGGGGGCCGAAATCAGCCCCAGCATTTT

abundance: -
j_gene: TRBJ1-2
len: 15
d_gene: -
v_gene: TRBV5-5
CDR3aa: CASSPTTGDDYGYTF
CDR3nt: TGTGCCAGCAGCCCAACGACAGGTGATGACTATGGCTACACCTTC

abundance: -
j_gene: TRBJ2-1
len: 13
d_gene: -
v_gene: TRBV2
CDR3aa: CASRLGVGNEQFF
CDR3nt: TGTGCCAGCAGACTAGGAGTCGGCAATGAGCAGTTCTTC

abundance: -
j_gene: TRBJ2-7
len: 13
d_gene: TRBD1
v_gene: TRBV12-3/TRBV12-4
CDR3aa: CASSRGTVYEQYF
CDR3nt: TGTGCCAGCAGTCGAGGGACAGTCTACGAGCAGTACTTC

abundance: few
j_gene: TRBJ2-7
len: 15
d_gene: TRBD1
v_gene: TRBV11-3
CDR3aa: CASSLGQGVFYEQYF
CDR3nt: TGTGCCAGCAGCCTTGGACAGGGGGTTTTCTACGAGCAGTACTTC

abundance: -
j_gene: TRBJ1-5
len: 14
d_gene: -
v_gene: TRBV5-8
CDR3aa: CASSPLISNQPQHF
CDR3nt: TGTGCCAGCAGCCCACTGATTAGCAATCAGCCCCAGCATTTT

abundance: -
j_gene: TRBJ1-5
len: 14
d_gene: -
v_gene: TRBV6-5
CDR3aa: CASSNRQNNQPQHF
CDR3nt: TGTGCCAGCAGTAACCGACAGAACAATCAGCCCCAGCATTTT

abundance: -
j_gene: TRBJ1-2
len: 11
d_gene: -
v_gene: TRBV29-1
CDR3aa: CSFQDTYGYTF
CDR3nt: TGCAGCTTCCAGGACACCTATGGCTACACCTTC

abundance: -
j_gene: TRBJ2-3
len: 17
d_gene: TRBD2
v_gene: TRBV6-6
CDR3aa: CASSRRYGGGITDTQYF
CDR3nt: TGTGCCAGCAGTCGTCGGTACGGCGGGGGGATCACAGATACGCAGTATTTT

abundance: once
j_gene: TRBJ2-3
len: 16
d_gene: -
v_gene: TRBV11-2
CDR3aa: CASSLPGTPSTDTQYF
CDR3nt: TGTGCCAGCAGCTTACCTGGGACTCCTAGCACAGATACGCAGTATTTT

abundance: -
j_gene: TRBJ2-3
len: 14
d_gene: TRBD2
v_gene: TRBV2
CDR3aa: CASRVGGGTDTQYF
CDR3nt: TGTGCCAGCAGGGTTGGGGGAGGGACAGATACGCAGTATTTT

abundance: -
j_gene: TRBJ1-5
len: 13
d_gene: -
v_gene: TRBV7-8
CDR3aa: CASRIQDRQPQHF
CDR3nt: TGTGCCAGCAGGATACAGGACCGTCAGCCCCAGCATTTT

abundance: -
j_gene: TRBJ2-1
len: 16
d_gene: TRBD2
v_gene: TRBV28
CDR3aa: CASSIETSGENNEQFF
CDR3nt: TGTGCCAGCAGTATCGAGACTAGCGGGGAGAACAATGAGCAGTTCTTC

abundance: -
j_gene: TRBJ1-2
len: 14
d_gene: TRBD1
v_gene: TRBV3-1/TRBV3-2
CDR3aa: CASSERGTGGGYTF
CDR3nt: TGTGCCAGCAGCGAGAGGGGGACAGGGGGCGGCTACACCTTC

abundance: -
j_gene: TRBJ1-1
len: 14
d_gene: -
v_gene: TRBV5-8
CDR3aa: CASSLLRLNTEAFF
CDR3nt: TGTGCCAGCAGCTTGCTGAGGTTGAACACTGAAGCTTTCTTT

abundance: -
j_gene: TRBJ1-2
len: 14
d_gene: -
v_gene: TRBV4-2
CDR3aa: CASSQGQANYGYTF
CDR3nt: TGTGCCAGCAGCCAAGGGCAGGCTAACTATGGCTACACCTTC

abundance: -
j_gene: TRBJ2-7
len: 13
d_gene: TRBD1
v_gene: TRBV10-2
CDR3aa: CASSRQGVNEQYF
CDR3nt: TGCGCCAGCAGCCGACAGGGAGTCAACGAGCAGTACTTC

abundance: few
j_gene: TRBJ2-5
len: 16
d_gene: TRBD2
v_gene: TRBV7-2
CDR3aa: CASSLGALAGQETQYF
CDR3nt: TGTGCCAGCAGCTTAGGCGCTCTAGCGGGGCAAGAGACCCAGTACTTC

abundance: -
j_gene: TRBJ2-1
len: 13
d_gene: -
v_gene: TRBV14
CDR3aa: CASSQVLANEQFF
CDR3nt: TGTGCCAGCAGCCAAGTTCTAGCGAATGAGCAGTTCTTC

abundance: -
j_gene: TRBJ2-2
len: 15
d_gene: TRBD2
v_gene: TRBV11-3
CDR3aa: CASSPPGGASGELFF
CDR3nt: TGTGCCAGCAGCCCCCCGGGGGGGGCTTCCGGGGAGCTGTTTTTT

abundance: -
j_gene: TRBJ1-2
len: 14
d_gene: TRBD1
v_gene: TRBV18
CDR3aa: CASSATTGGDGYTF
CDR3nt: TGTGCCAGCTCAGCGACGACAGGGGGCGATGGCTACACCTTC

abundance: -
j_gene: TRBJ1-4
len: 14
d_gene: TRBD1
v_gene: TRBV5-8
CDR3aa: CASSSGGSWEKLFF
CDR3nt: TGTGCCAGCAGCTCAGGGGGATCGTGGGAAAAACTGTTTTTT

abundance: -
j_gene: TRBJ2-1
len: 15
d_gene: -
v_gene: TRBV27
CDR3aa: CASSGPGEGVGEQFF
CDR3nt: TGTGCCAGCAGTGGCCCGGGGGAGGGGGTTGGTGAGCAGTTCTTC

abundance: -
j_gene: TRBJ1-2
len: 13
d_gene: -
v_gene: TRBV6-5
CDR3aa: CASSLGQYYGYTF
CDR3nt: TGTGCCAGCAGTCTCGGACAGTACTATGGCTACACCTTC

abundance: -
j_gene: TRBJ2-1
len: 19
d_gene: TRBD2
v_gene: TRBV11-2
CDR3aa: CASSSHGSGAILNNNEQFF
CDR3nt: TGTGCCAGCAGCTCCCATGGAAGCGGGGCCATTCTAAACAACAATGAGCAGTTCTTC

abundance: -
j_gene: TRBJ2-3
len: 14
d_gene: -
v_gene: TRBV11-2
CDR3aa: CASSVRTNTDTQYF
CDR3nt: TGTGCCAGCAGCGTACGGACAAACACAGATACGCAGTATTTT

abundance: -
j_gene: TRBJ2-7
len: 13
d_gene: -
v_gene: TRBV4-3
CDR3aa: CASSQEHGYEQYF
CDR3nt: TGCGCCAGCAGCCAAGAGCACGGTTACGAGCAGTACTTC

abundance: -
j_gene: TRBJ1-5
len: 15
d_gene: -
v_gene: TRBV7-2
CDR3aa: CASSPWTASNQPQHF
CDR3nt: TGTGCCAGCAGCCCTTGGACAGCTAGCAATCAGCCCCAGCATTTT

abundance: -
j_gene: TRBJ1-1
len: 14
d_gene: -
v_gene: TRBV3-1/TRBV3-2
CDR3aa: CASSLADIRTEAFF
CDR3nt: TGTGCCAGCAGCCTAGCAGATATACGGACTGAAGCTTTCTTT

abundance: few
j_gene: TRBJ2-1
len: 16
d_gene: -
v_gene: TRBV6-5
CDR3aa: CASSYGSGVSGNEQFF
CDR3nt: TGTGCCAGCAGTTACGGGTCGGGGGTCAGCGGAAATGAGCAGTTCTTC

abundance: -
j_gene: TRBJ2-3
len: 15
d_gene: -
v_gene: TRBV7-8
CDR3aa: CASSRSARSADTQYF
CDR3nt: TGTGCCAGCAGCCGCTCGGCGAGGAGCGCCGATACGCAGTATTTT

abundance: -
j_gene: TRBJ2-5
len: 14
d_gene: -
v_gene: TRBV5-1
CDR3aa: CASSHENRGETQYF
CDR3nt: TGCGCCAGCAGCCACGAAAACCGAGGGGAGACCCAGTACTTC

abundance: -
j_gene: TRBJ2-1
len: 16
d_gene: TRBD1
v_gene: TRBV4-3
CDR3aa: CASSQGGQGKYNEQFF
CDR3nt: TGCGCCAGCAGCCAAGGAGGACAGGGAAAATACAATGAGCAGTTCTTC

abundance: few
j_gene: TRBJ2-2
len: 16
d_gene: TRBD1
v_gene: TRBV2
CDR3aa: CASKRDRNTNTGELFF
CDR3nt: TGTGCCAGCAAACGGGACAGGAATACGAACACCGGGGAGCTGTTTTTT

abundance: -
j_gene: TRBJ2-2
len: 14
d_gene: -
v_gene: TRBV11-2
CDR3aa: CASSQTVNTGELFF
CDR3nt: TGTGCCAGCAGCCAAACAGTGAACACCGGGGAGCTGTTTTTT

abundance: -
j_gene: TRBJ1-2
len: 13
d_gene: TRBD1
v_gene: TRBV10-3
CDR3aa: CAISVEGADGYTF
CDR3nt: TGTGCCATCAGTGTGGAGGGGGCGGATGGCTACACCTTC

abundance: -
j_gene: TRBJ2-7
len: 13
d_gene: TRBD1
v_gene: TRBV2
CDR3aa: CASSGQGTYEQYF
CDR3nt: TGTGCCAGCTCCGGACAGGGGACCTACGAGCAGTACTTC

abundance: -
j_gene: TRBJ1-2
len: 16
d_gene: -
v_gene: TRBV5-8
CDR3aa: CASSSSSGAVNYGYTF
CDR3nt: TGTGCCAGCAGCTCGTCATCTGGGGCGGTAAACTATGGCTACACCTTC

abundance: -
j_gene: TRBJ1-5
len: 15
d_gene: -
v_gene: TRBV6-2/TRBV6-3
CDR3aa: CASSSGREVNQPQHF
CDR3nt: TGTGCCAGCAGTTCCGGCAGGGAGGTCAATCAGCCCCAGCATTTT

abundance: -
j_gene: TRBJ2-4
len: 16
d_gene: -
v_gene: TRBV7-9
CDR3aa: CASSLPTPGAKNIQYF
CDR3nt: TGTGCCAGCAGCCTCCCGACTCCGGGGGCCAAAAACATTCAGTACTTC

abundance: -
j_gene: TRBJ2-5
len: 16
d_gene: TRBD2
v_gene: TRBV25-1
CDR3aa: CASSEPSGGRRETQYF
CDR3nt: TGTGCCAGCAGTGAACCTAGCGGGGGGAGGAGAGAGACCCAGTACTTC